This T cell receptor (beta chain) came from a study of shared clonotypes between healthy human individuals. Trimming removed 1 base from V and 8 bases from J; junction bases left unmatched: 6. The CDR3 is 15 residues long. Germline V gene sequence: CDR1 LGHNA, CDR2 YSLEER. Sorted-subset replicate PCR reactions contained 200 to 250 ng DNA, corresponding to approximately 30,000 T cell genomes. The data were produced by immunoSEQ multiplex PCR, yet TCRdb's version contains in-frame clones alone and is incomplete. The table has approximately 1.4 million clones, around 98% seen once. The rearrangement uses TRBV4-3 and TRBJ2-1; the match to TRBD2 covers 9 bases. Source material: naive CD4+ T cells sorted from blood. The subset here: CD45RA+ positively selected. This clonotype originated in a man younger than 45 in good health. CDR3 in DNA: TGCGCCAGCAGCCAAGCTAGCGGGATGATCGATGAGCAGTTCTTC. Translation: CASSQASGMIDEQFF.